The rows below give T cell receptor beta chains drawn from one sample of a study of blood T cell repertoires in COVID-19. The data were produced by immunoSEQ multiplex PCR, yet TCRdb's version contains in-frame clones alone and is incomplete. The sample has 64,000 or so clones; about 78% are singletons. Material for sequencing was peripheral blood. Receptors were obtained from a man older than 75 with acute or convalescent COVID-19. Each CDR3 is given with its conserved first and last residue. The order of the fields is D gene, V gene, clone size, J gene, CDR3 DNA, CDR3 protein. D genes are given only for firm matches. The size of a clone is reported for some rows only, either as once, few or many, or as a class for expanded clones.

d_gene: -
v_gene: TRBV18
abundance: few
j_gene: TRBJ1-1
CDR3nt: TGTGCCAGCTCACCAAAATCAAGGACAGTGAACACTGAAGCTTTCTTT
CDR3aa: CASSPKSRTVNTEAFF

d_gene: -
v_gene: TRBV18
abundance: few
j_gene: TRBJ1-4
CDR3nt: TGTGCCAGCTCACCACGAACGAGGGCGGCTAACGCAACTAATGAAAAACTGTTTTTT
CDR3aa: CASSPRTRAANATNEKLFF

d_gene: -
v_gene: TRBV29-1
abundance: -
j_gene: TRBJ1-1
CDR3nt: TGCAGCGCGCGCCCGACGGGGATAACTGAAGCTTTCTTT
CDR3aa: CSARPTGITEAFF

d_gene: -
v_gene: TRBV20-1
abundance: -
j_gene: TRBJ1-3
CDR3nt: TGCAGTGCTAGTACAGGGACCCCAGGGCTATCCGGAAACACCATATATTTT
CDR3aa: CSASTGTPGLSGNTIYF

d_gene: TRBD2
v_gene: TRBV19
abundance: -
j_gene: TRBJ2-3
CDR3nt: TGTGCCAGTTCAATGGTGGGTAGCGGGAGTTTCGGAGATACGCAGTATTTT
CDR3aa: CASSMVGSGSFGDTQYF

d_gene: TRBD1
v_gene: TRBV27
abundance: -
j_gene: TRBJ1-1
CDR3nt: TGTGCCAGCAGTCCCGGGACAGGGGGCGACACTGAAGCTTTCTTT
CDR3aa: CASSPGTGGDTEAFF

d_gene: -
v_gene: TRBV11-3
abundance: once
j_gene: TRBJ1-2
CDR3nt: TGTGCCAGCAGCACGAAGCAGGAGGATTGCTACACCTTC
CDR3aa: CASSTKQEDCYTF

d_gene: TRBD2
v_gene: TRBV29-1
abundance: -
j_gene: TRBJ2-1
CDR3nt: TGCAGCGTAGGCGGGGGGGCACGAAATGAGCAGTTCTTC
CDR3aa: CSVGGGARNEQFF

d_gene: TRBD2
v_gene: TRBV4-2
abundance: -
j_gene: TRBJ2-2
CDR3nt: TGTGCCAGCAGCCAAATCCAAGCGGGGCTAGACGGCGGGGAGCTGTTTTTT
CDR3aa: CASSQIQAGLDGGELFF

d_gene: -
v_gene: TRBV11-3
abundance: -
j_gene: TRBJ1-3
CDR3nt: TGTGCCAGCCGAGACAGTTCTGGAAACACCATATATTTT
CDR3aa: CASRDSSGNTIYF

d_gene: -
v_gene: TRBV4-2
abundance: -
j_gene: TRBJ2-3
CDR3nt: TGTGCCAGCAGCCAAGCCCTAGGACTGGGACTTAGTAGAACGCAGTATTTT
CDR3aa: CASSQALGLGLSRTQYF

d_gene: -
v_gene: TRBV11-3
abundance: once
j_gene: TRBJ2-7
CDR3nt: TGTGCCAGCAGCTTAGTACAGTCCTACGAGCAGTACTTC
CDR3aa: CASSLVQSYEQYF

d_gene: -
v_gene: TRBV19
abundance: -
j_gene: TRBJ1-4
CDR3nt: TGTGCCAGTAGTCCTCGGGAGGAAAAACTGTTTTTT
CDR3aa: CASSPREEKLFF

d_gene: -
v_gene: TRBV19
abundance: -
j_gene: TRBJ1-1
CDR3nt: TGTGCCAGTACCTACGGGGGGCGGGTCACTGAAGCTTTCTTT
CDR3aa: CASTYGGRVTEAFF

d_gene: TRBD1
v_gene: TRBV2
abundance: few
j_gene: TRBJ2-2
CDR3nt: TGTGCCAGCAGCTGGGACAGGGCAACCGGGGAGCTGTTTTTT
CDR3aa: CASSWDRATGELFF

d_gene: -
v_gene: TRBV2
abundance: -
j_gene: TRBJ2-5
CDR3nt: TGTGCCAGCAGTGAAGGCAAGGTCCCAGGGACCCAGTACTTC
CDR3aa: CASSEGKVPGTQYF

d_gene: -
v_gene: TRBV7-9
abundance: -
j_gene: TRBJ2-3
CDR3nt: TGTGCCAGCAGCTTGGGCGGGGCTGGCTCAGATACGCAGTATTTT
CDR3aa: CASSLGGAGSDTQYF

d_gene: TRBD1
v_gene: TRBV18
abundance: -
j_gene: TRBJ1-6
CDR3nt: TGTGCCAGCTCACCAGGACAGGGCAGAGATTCACCCCTCCACTTT
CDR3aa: CASSPGQGRDSPLHF

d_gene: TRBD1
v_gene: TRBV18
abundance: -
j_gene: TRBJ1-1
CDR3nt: TGTGCCAGCTCACCACCTAGAGGACAGGGCAAAACAATGAACACTGAAGCTTTCTTT
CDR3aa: CASSPPRGQGKTMNTEAFF

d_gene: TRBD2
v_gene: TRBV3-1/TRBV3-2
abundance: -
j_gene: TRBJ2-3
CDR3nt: TGTGCCAGCAGCCAGGGCGTGGGGACTAACACAGATACGCAGTATTTT
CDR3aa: CASSQGVGTNTDTQYF

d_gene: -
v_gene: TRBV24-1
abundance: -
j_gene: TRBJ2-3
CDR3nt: TGTGCCACCAGTGATTTCAGGGGTGATTTTCGTACGCAGTATTTT
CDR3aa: CATSDFRGDFRTQYF

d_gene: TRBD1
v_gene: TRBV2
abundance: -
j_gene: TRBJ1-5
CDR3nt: TGTGCCAGCGTACAGGGGTCCGGTCAGCCCCAGCATTTT
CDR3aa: CASVQGSGQPQHF

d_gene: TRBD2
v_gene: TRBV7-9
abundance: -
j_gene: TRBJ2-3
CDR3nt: TGTGCCAGCAGGACTAGCGGCGGCACAGATACGCAGTATTTT
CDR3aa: CASRTSGGTDTQYF

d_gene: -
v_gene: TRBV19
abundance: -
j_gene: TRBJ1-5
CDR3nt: TGTGCCAGTAGTAAGGAGGGATCACTTTATAGCAATCAGCCCCAGCATTTT
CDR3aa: CASSKEGSLYSNQPQHF

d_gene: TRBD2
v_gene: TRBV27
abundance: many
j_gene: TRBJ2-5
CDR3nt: TGTGCCAGCAGTCCCCTTCTAGCGGGGCTCCAAGAGACCCAGTACTTC
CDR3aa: CASSPLLAGLQETQYF

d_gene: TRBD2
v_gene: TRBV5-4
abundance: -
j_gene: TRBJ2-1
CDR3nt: TGTGCCAGCAGCTTGGCTAGCGGGAGGTTGAATGAGCAGTTCTTC
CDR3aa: CASSLASGRLNEQFF

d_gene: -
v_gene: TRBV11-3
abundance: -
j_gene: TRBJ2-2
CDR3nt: TGTGCCAGCAGGTTCTCTAGCGGACAGCGGTGGACCGGGGAGCTGTTTTTT
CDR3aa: CASRFSSGQRWTGELFF

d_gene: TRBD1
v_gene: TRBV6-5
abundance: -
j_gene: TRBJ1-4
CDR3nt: TGTGCCAGCATCCCCACAGGGGGAAATGAAAAACTGTTTTTT
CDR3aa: CASIPTGGNEKLFF

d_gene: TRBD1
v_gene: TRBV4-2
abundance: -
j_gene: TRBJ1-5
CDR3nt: TGTGCCAGCAGCCCGGAACAGGGGTTCAGCAATCAGCCCCAGCATTTT
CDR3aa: CASSPEQGFSNQPQHF

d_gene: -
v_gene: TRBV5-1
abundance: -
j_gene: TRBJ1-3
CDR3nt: TGCGCCAGCAGCTTGGAGCTGAGCTCTGGAAACACCATATATTTT
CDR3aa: CASSLELSSGNTIYF

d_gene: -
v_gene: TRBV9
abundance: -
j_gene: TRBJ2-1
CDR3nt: TGTGCCAGCAGCGTAGATAGGGGGACGCAGTTCTTC
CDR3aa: CASSVDRGTQFF

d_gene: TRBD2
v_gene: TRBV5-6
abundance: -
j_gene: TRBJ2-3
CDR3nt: TGTGCCAGCAGCTCGTGGGGACTAGCGTCGGATACGCAGTATTTT
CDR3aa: CASSSWGLASDTQYF

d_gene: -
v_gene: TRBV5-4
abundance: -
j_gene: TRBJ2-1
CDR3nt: TGTGCCAGCAGCCCTAGAGGTCGGGGCTCCTACAATGAGCAGTTCTTC
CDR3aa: CASSPRGRGSYNEQFF

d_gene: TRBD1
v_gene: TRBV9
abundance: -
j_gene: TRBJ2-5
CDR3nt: TGTGCCAGCAGCCGGGGACAGGATTCCAAGACCCAGTACTTC
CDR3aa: CASSRGQDSKTQYF

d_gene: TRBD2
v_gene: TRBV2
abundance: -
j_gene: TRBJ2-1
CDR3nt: TGTGCCAGCAGTAGGAGCGGGAGCGTCTCCAATGAGCAGTTCTTC
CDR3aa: CASSRSGSVSNEQFF

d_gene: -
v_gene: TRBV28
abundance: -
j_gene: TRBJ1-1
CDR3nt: TGTGCCAGCAGTTTGGAAACAGCCACTGAAGCTTTCTTT
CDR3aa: CASSLETATEAFF